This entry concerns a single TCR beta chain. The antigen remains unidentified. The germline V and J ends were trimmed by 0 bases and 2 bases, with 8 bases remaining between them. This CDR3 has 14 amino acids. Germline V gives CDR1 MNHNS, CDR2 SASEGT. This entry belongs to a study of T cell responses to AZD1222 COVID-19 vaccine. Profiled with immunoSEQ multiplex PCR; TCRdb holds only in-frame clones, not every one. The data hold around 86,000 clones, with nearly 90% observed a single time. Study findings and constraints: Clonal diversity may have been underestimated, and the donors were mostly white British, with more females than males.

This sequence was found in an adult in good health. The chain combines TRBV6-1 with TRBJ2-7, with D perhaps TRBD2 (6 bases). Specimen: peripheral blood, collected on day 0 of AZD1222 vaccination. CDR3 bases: TGTGCCAGCAGTGAAGCGCGGGGCCCCTACGAGCAGTACTTC. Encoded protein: CASSEARGPYEQYF.